This TCR beta chain was retrieved from a study of blood T cell repertoires in COVID-19. For the study at large: Samples taken during acute and convalescent COVID-19 were collected in the United States, Italy and Spain.

In the authors' methods: Amplification from reference gene primers served as the basis for estimated nucleated cell counts. Only in-frame clones appear in the TCRdb table, and some are missing; sequencing was by immunoSEQ multiplex PCR. V and J calls and clone size follow that table, whereas D and trimming were derived from the DNA. Here the sample spans some 340,000 clones, over 70% being singletons. V gave up 3 bases and J gave up 3 bases; unmatched junction bases: 9. The CDR3 spans 17 residues. Germline loops: CDR1 LNHDA, CDR2 SQIVND (reference sequence). This clone was observed once. The TCR was taken from a man aged 25-45 years with active or convalescent COVID-19. The rearrangement joins TRBV19 to TRBJ2-1; 9 bases fit TRBD2. The specimen was peripheral blood. CDR3 DNA: TGTGCCAGTAGTATCGAAAGCGGGGGGACGGGCTACAATGAGCAGTTCTTC. It encodes CASSIESGGTGYNEQFF.